The 21 T cell receptor beta chains listed next were all sequenced from one sample in a study of Tregs in tolerant kidney transplant recipients. Data came from immunoSEQ multiplex PCR; TCRdb stores just in-frame clones and leaves some out. The sample consists of approximately 90,000 clones, more than 90% of them appearing once. Material: CD8+ T cells from blood. Every receptor here comes from a human donor in good health.

The chain couples TRBV7-6 to TRBJ1-2; a weak D match, TRBD1 (6 bases). This CDR3 is built from 18 residues. Germline V gene sequence: CDR1 SGHVS, CDR2 FNYEAQ. With 1 base removed from V and 6 bases from J, the gap between germline ends came to 24 bases. The CDR3 DNA reads as TGTGCCAGCAGCTTAGTAGCACAGGGAGGTTTGGTGGTCGATGGCTACACCTTC. Its translation is CASSLVAQGGLVVDGYTF.

CDR3 loop: CASSDLGPGTDTQYF. In DNA, the CDR3 is TGCGCCAGCAGTGATTTGGGGCCGGGCACAGATACGCAGTATTTT. This chain joins TRBV10-2 and TRBJ2-3; weak D call: TRBD1 (5 bases). This CDR3 is built from 15 residues. V lost 3 bases, J lost 1 base, and 11 bases lay in between. CDR1 is WSHSY, CDR2 SAAADI, per germline.

The chain couples TRBV5-4 to TRBJ2-1, with a tentative D call TRBD2 (5 bases). The CDR3 contains 12 residues. Trimming left V 2 bases short and J 10 bases short, with 10 bases between. Germline V gives CDR1 SGHNT, CDR2 YYREEE (reference sequence). CDR3 protein: CASSFSGTEQFF. The CDR3 nucleotides are TGTGCCAGCAGCTTTTCGGGAACCGAGCAGTTCTTC.

The J gene is TRBJ2-7, the V gene TRBV21-1. TRBV21-1 has pseudogene status. This CDR3 comprises 16 residues. CDR3 nucleotides: TGTGCCAGCAGCAAGGAGAATGGGACGGATCCCTACGAGCAGTACTTC. Its protein product is CASSKENGTDPYEQYF.

The chain recombines TRBV5-8 with TRBJ2-5, with 10 bases lining up with TRBD1. From germline, CDR1 is SGHTS and CDR2 YDEGEE. This CDR3 contains 14 residues. J gave up 2 bases and V 4 bases, and 2 bases lay outside the gene matches. The CDR3 region is CASSPGQGQETQYF. The CDR3 coding sequence is TGTGCCAGCAGCCCGGGACAGGGGCAAGAGACCCAGTACTTC.

This clone has only a few counts. The V call is TRBV10-3, the J call TRBJ1-5; the D gene is possibly TRBD1 (5 bases). Germline loops: CDR1 ENHRY, CDR2 SYGVKD. The CDR3 is made up of 16 amino acids. Trimming removed 6 bases from V and 3 bases from J, with 18 bases in between. The CDR3 DNA reads as TGTGCCATCAGCACGAGAGAGGGGCCCCTCAATCAGCCCCAGCATTTT. Protein sequence: CAISTREGPLNQPQHF.

This chain uses TRBV7-9 with TRBJ2-7; D might be TRBD2 (5 bases). Trimming removed 6 bases from V and 0 bases from J, with 15 bases in between. This CDR3 has 15 residues. Germline lookup yields CDR1 SEHNR and CDR2 FQNEAQ (reference sequence). CDR3 in amino acids: CASSRLLGSSYEQYF. CDR3 bases: TGTGCCAGCAGTAGACTTTTGGGGAGCTCCTACGAGCAGTACTTC.

The chain is built from TRBV30 and TRBJ1-1; perhaps TRBD1 as D (6 bases). Deletions cut 6 bases from V and 4 bases from J, with 15 bases between. Germline V gene data show CDR1 as GTSNPN and CDR2 as SVGIG (reference sequence). The CDR3 sequence is 13 residues long. The CDR3 region is CACGKGVSTEAFF. The CDR3 DNA reads TGTGCCTGCGGCAAGGGGGTGAGCACTGAAGCTTTCTTT.

The gene calls are TRBV27 and TRBJ2-3; D may be TRBD2 (5 bases). CDR1 is MNHEY, CDR2 SMNVEV, per germline (reference sequence). This CDR3 comprises 14 residues. Trimming took 6 bases from V and 0 from J, leaving 10 bases between them. The CDR3 DNA sequence: TGTGCCAGCAGCCAGACTACTAGCACAGATACGCAGTATTTT. Its translation: CASSQTTSTDTQYF.

The chain carries TRBV19 and TRBJ2-7; D call uncertain. Between the trimmed V and J ends, which lost 3 bases and 4 bases, there was a span of 16 bases. The CDR3 spans 15 residues. Per germline, CDR1 LNHDA and CDR2 SQIVND (reference sequence). Here the CDR3 reads CASSITDYGHYEQYF. The CDR3, as DNA: TGTGCCAGTAGTATCACCGATTACGGCCATTACGAGCAGTACTTC.

The chain joins TRBV2 to TRBJ2-7, with 8 bases lining up with TRBD1. Trimming took 7 bases from V and 3 from J; bases not matched to a gene: 8. Germline CDR1 reads SNHLY; CDR2 reads FYNNEI. The CDR3 has 14 amino acids. The CDR3 nucleotides are TGTGCCAGCAATTTAGACAGGGGCGGCTACGAGCAGTACTTC. Protein product: CASNLDRGGYEQYF.

CDR3 protein: CASTLSPDEAFF. CDR3 in DNA: TGTGCCAGCACCCTATCCCCCGATGAAGCTTTCTTT. The V and J genes are TRBV7-9 and TRBJ1-1; D remains unclear. Between the trimmed V and J ends, which lost 7 bases and 7 bases, there was a span of 13 bases. The CDR3 totals 12 residues. Germline CDR1 and CDR2: SEHNR and FQNEAQ (reference sequence). Full variable domain (missing parts from reference TRBV7-9 and TRBJ1-1): DTGVSQNPRHKITKRGQNVTFRCDPISEHNRLYWYRQTLGQGPEFLTYFQNEAQLEKSRLLSDRFSAERPKGSFSTLEIQRTEQGDSAMYLCASTLSPDEAFFGQGTRLTVV.

The chain is built from TRBV4-1 and TRBJ2-3, with no clear D. The germline V gene encodes CDR1 MGHRA and CDR2 YSYEKL. The CDR3 sequence is 13 residues long. V was clipped by 1 base and J by 3 bases, with 5 bases between them. This chain's CDR3 is CASSQVGTDTQYF. The CDR3 DNA is TGCGCCAGCAGCCAAGTTGGAACAGATACGCAGTATTTT.

The V and J genes are TRBV27 and TRBJ1-1; no firm D call. V lost 1 base and J 1 base, leaving 4 bases between the germline ends. Germline CDR1 MNHEY, CDR2 SMNVEV (reference sequence). The length of the CDR3 is 13 residues. CDR3 nucleotide sequence: TGTGCCAGCAGTTTATATGCGAACACTGAAGCTTTCTTT. Amino acid sequence: CASSLYANTEAFF.

The rearrangement uses TRBV7-9 and TRBJ1-2, with a possible D match to TRBD1 (6 bases). V was cut by 0 bases and J by 0 bases, with 14 bases left in between. The CDR3 spans 17 residues. Germline-derived CDR1 and CDR2 are SEHNR and FQNEAQ (reference sequence). CDR3 in amino acids: CASSLASRGRTNYGYTF. Here the CDR3 DNA reads TGTGCCAGCAGCTTAGCTTCCAGGGGCCGGACTAACTATGGCTACACCTTC.

The chain uses TRBV4-1 and TRBJ2-7, with 10 positions matching TRBD1. Germline-derived CDR1 and CDR2 are MGHRA and YSYEKL. The CDR3 runs to 15 residues. V dropped 5 bases and J dropped 1; count of bases not matched to a gene: 5. The CDR3 spells CASSLRDRGSYEQYF. The DNA of the CDR3 is TGCGCCAGCAGCTTACGGGACAGGGGTTCCTACGAGCAGTACTTC.

V is TRBV6-5 and J is TRBJ1-1; D ambiguous. Per the germline V gene, CDR1 is MNHEY and CDR2 is SVGAGI. The CDR3 contains 13 residues. V lost 2 bases, J lost 3 bases, and 7 bases lay in between. The CDR3 sequence is CASSYTRYTEAFF. The CDR3 nucleotides are TGTGCCAGCAGTTACACACGGTACACTGAAGCTTTCTTT.

The chain joins TRBV27 to TRBJ2-4, with D possibly matching TRBD1 (6 bases). The CDR3 has 15 amino acids. Per germline, CDR1 MNHEY and CDR2 SMNVEV (reference sequence). Trimming took off 0 bases at V and 1 base at J, with 7 bases between the two ends. The CDR3 region has the DNA TGTGCCAGCAGTTTATCCAGGGGTGCCAAAAACATTCAGTACTTC. Translation gives CASSLSRGAKNIQYF.

This rearrangement joins TRBV2 to TRBJ2-3, with D perhaps given as TRBD1 or TRBD2 (5 bases each). The CDR3 runs 15 residues. Looked up from germline, CDR1 is SNHLY and CDR2 is FYNNEI. V lost 0 bases and J lost 7, with 14 bases in between. The CDR3 loop is CASSEALEGLHTQYF. The CDR3 DNA follows: TGTGCCAGCAGTGAAGCTCTAGAGGGGTTGCATACGCAGTATTTT.

CDR3 sequence: CASSQGASVSYEQYF. The CDR3, as DNA: TGCGCCAGCAGCCAAGGGGCTAGCGTGTCCTACGAGCAGTACTTC. The chain is built from TRBV4-1 and TRBJ2-7; perhaps TRBD2 as D (6 bases). The CDR3 is 15 residues long. V dropped 1 base and J dropped 1 base, with 11 bases sitting between them. The germline gives CDR1 MGHRA, CDR2 YSYEKL.

V and J are TRBV6-1 and TRBJ1-5; TRBD1 is a possible D gene (6 bases). The germline gives CDR1 MNHNS, CDR2 SASEGT. The CDR3 is 18 amino acids. With 1 base removed from V and 3 bases from J, the gap between germline ends came to 19 bases. CDR3 nucleotide sequence: TGTGCCAGCAGTGAAGGGACAGCTTATCGTCGCTACAATCAGCCCCAGCATTTT. Amino acids: CASSEGTAYRRYNQPQHF.